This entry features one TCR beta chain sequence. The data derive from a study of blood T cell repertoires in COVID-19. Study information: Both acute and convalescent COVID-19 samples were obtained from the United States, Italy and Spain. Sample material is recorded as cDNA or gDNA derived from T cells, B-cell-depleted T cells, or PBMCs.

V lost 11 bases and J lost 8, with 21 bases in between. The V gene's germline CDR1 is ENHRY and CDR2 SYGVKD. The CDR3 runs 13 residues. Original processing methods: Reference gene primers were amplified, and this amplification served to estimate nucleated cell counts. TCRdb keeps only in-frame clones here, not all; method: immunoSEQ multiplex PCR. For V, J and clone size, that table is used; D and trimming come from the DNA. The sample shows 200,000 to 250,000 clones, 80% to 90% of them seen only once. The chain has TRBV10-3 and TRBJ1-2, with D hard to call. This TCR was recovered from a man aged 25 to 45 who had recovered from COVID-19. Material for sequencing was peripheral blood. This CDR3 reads CAVGGPGNLGYTF. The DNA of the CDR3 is TGTGCCGTGGGAGGACCGGGTAATTTGGGCTACACCTTC.